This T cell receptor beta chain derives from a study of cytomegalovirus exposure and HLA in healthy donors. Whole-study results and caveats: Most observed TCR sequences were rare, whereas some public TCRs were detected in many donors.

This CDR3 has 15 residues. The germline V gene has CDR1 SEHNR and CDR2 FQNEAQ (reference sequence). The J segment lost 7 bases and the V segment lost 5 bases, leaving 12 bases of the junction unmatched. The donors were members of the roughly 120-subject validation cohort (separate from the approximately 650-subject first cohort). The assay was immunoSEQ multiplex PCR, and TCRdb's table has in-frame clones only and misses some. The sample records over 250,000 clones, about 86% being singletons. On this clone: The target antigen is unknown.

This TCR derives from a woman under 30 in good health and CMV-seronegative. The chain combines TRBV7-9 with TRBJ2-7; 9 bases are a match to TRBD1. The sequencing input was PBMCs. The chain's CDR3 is CASSPPIRTGEEQYF. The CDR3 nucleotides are TGTGCCAGCAGCCCACCCATCAGGACAGGGGAGGAGCAGTACTTC. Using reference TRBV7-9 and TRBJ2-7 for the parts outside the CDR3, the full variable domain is DTGVSQNPRHKITKRGQNVTFRCDPISEHNRLYWYRQTLGQGPEFLTYFQNEAQLEKSRLLSDRFSAERPKGSFSTLEIQRTEQGDSAMYLCASSPPIRTGEEQYFGPGTRLTVT.